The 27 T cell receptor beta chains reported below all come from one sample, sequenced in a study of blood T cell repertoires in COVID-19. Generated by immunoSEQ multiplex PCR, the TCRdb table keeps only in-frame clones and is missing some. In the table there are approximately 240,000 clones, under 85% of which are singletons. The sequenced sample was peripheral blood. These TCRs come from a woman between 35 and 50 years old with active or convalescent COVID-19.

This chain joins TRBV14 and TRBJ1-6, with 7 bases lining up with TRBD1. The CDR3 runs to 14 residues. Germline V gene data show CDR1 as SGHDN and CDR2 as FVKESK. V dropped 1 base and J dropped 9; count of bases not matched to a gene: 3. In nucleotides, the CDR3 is TGTGCCAGCAGCCAAGCAGACAGGGCTTCACCCCTCCACTTT. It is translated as CASSQADRASPLHF.

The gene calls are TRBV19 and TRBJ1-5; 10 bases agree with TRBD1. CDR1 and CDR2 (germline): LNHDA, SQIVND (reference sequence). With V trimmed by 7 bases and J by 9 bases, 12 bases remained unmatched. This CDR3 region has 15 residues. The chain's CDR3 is CASMTGQGSPGPQHF. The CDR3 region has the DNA TGTGCCAGTATGACGGGACAGGGGTCCCCCGGGCCCCAGCATTTT.

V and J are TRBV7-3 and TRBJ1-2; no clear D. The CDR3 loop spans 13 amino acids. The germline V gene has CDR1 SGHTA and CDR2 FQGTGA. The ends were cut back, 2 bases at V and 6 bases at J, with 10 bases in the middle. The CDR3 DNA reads TGTGCCAGCAGCTTAGTGGGCCTGGATGGCTACACCTTC. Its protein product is CASSLVGLDGYTF.

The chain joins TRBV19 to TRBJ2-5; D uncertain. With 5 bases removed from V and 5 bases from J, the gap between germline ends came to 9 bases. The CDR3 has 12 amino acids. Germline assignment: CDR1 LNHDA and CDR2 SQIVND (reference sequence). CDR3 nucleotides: TGTGCCAGTAGTCCCGAGAGGGAGACCCAGTACTTC. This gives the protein CASSPERETQYF.

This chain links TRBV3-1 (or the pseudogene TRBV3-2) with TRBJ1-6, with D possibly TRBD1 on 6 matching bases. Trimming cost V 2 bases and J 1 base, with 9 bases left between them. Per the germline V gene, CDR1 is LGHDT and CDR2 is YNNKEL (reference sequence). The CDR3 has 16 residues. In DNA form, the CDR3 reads TGTGCCAGCAGCCAATTGGGGACATCCTATAATTCACCCCTCCACTTT. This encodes CASSQLGTSYNSPLHF.

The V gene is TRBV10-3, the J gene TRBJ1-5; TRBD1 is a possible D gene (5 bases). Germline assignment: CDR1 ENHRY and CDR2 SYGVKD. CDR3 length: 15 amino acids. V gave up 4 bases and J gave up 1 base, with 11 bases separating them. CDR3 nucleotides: TGTGCCATCAGTGTTGGCAGGGAAAGCAATCAGCCCCAGCATTTT. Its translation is CAISVGRESNQPQHF.

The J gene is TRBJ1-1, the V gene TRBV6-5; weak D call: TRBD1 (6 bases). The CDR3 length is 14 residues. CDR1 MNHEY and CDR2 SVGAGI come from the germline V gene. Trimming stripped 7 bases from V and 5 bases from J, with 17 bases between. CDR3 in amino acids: CASTTDRRRTEAFF. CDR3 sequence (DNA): TGTGCCAGCACCACCGACAGGCGAAGAACTGAAGCTTTCTTT.

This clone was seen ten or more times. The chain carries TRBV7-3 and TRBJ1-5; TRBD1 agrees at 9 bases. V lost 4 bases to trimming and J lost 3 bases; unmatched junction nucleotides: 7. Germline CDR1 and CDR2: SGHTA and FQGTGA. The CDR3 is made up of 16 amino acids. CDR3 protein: CASSSPGTGYNQPQHF. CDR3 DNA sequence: TGTGCCAGCAGCTCTCCCGGGACAGGGTACAATCAGCCCCAGCATTTT.

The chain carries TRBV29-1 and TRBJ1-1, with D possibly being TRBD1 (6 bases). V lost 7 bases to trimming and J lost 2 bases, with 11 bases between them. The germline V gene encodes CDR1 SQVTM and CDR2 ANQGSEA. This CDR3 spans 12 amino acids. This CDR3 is CSGGTFNTEAFF. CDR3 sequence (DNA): TGCAGCGGGGGGACATTTAACACTGAAGCTTTCTTT. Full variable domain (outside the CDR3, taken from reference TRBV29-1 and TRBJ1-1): SAVISQKPSRDICQRGTSLTIQCQVDSQVTMMFWYRQQPGQSLTLIATANQGSEATYESGFVIDKFPISRPNLTFSTLTVSNMSPEDSSIYLCSGGTFNTEAFFGQGTRLTVV.

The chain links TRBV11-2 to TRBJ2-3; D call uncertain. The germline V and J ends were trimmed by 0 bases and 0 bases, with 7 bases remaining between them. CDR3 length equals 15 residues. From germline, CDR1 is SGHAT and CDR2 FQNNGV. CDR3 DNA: TGTGCCAGCAGCTTAGATCATACTAGCACAGATACGCAGTATTTT. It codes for CASSLDHTSTDTQYF.

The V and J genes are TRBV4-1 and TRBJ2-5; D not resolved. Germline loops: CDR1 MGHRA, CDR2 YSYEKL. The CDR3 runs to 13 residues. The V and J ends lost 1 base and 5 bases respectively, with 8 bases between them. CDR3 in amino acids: CASSQAFLETQYF. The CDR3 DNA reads TGCGCCAGCAGCCAAGCCTTTCTTGAGACCCAGTACTTC.

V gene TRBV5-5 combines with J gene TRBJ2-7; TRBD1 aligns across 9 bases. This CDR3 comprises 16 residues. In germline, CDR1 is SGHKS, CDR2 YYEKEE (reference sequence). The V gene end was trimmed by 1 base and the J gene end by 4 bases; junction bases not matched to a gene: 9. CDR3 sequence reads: CASSLMGQGKDYEQYF. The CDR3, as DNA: TGTGCCAGCAGCTTGATGGGACAGGGAAAGGATTACGAGCAGTACTTC.

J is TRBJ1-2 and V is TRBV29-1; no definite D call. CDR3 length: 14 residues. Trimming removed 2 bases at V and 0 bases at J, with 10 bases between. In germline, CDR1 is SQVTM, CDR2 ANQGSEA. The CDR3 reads CSVERRLANYGYTF. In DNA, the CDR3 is TGCAGCGTTGAAAGGCGGTTAGCTAACTATGGCTACACCTTC.

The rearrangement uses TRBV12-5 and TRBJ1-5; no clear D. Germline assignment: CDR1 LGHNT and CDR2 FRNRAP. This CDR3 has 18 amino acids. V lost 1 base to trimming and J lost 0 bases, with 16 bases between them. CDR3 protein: CASGLGRGEKYSNQPQHF. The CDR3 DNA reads TGTGCTAGTGGTTTGGGACGCGGTGAGAAGTATAGCAATCAGCCCCAGCATTTT. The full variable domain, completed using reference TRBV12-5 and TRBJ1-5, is DARVTQTPRHKVTEMGQEVTMRCQPILGHNTVFWYRQTMMQGLELLAYFRNRAPLDDSGMPKDRFSAEMPDATLATLKIQPSEPRDSAVYFCASGLGRGEKYSNQPQHFGDGTRLSIL.

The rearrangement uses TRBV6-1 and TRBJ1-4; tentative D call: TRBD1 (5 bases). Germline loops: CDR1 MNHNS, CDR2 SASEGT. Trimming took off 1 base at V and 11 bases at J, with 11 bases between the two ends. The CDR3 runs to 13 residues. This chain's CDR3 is CASSEGLGGKLFF. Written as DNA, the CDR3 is TGTGCCAGCAGTGAAGGACTCGGGGGGAAACTGTTTTTT.

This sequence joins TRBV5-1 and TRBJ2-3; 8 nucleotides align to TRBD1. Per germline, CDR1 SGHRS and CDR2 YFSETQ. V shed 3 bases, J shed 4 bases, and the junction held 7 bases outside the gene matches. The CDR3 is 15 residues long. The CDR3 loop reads CASSWTDRESDTQYF. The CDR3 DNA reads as TGCGCCAGCAGCTGGACGGACAGGGAGTCAGATACGCAGTATTTT. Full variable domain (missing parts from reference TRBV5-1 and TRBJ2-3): KAGVTQTPRYLIKTRGQQVTLSCSPISGHRSVSWYQQTPGQGLQFLFEYFSETQRNKGNFPGRFSGRQFSNSRSEMNVSTLELGDSALYLCASSWTDRESDTQYFGPGTRLTVL.

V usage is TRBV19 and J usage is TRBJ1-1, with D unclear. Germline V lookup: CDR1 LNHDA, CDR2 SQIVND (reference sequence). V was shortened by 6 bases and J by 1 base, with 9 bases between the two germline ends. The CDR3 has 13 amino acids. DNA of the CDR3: TGTGCCAGTAGCAGGAACGGGAACACTGAAGCTTTCTTT. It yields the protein CASSRNGNTEAFF. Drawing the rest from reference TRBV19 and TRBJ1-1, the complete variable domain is DGGITQSPKYLFRKEGQNVTLSCEQNLNHDAMYWYRQDPGQGLRLIYYSQIVNDFQKGDIAEGYSVSREKKESFPLTVTSAQKNPTAFYLCASSRNGNTEAFFGQGTRLTVV.

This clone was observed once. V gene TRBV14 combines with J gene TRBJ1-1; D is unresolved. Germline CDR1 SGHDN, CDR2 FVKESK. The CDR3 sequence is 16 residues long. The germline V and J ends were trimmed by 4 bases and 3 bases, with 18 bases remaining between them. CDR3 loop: CASSPGSPLRDTEAFF. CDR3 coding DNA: TGTGCCAGCAGCCCGGGGTCTCCCCTAAGGGACACTGAAGCTTTCTTT. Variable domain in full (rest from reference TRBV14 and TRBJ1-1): EAGVTQFPSHSVIEKGQTVTLRCDPISGHDNLYWYRRVMGKEIKFLLHFVKESKQDESGMPNNRFLAERTGGTYSTLKVQPAELEDSGVYFCASSPGSPLRDTEAFFGQGTRLTVV.

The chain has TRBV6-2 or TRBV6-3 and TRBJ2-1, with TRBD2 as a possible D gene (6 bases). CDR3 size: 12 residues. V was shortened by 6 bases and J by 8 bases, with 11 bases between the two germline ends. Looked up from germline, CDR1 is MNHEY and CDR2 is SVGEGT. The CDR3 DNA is TGTGCCAGCAGCCCACTAGCCTATGAGCAGTTCTTC. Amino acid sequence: CASSPLAYEQFF.

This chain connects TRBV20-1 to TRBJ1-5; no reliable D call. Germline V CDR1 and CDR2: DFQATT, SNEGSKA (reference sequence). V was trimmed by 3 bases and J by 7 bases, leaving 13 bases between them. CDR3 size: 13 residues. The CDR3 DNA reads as TGCAGTGCTAGTGTATTGGAGGACCAGCCCCAGCATTTT. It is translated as CSASVLEDQPQHF.

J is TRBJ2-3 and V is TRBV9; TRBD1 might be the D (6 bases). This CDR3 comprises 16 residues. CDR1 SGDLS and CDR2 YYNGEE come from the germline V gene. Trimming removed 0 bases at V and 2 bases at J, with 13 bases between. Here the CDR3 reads CASSVVTGLPTDTQYF. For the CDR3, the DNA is TGTGCCAGCAGCGTAGTGACAGGCCTCCCCACAGATACGCAGTATTTT.

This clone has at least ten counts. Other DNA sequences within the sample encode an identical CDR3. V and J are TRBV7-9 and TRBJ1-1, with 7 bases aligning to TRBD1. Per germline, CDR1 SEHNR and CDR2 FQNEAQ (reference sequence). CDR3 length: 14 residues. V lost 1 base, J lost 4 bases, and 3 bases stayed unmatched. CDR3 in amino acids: CASSLVRGSTEAFF. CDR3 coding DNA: TGTGCCAGCAGCTTAGTCAGGGGGTCCACTGAAGCTTTCTTT.

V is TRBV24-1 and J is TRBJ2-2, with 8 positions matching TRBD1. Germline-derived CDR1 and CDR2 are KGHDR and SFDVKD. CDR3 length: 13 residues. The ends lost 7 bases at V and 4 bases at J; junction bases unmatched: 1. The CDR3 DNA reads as TGTGCCACCAGGACAGGGGTCACCGGGGAGCTGTTTTTT. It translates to CATRTGVTGELFF.

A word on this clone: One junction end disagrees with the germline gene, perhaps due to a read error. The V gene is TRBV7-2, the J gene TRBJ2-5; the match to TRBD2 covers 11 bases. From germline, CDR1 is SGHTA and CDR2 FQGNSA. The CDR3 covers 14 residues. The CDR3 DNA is TGTGCCAGCAGCCCGGTGGTAGCGGGGGGGAGGGTTGACTTC. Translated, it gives CASSPVVAGGRVDF.

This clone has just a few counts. CDR3 bases: TGTGCCACCAGCAGAGGGACAGGGGGTGCCGCCGAGGAGCTGTTTTTT. This translates into CATSRGTGGAAEELFF. V is TRBV15 and J is TRBJ2-2, with 10 bases identical to TRBD1. V dropped 1 base and J dropped 10; count of bases not matched to a gene: 9. The CDR3 loop spans 16 amino acids. In germline, CDR1 is LNHNV, CDR2 YYDKDF (reference sequence).

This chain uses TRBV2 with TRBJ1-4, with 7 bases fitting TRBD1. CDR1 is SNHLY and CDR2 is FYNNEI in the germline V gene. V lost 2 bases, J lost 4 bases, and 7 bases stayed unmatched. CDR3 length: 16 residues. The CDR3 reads CASSEQGGIINEKLFF. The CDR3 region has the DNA TGTGCCAGCAGTGAACAGGGGGGCATTATTAATGAAAAACTGTTTTTT.

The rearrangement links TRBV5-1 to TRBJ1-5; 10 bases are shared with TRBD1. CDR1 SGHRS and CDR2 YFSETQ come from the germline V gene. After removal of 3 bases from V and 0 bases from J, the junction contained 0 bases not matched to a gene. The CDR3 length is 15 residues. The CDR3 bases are TGCGCCAGCAGCTGGACAGGGGGTAGCAATCAGCCCCAGCATTTT. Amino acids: CASSWTGGSNQPQHF.